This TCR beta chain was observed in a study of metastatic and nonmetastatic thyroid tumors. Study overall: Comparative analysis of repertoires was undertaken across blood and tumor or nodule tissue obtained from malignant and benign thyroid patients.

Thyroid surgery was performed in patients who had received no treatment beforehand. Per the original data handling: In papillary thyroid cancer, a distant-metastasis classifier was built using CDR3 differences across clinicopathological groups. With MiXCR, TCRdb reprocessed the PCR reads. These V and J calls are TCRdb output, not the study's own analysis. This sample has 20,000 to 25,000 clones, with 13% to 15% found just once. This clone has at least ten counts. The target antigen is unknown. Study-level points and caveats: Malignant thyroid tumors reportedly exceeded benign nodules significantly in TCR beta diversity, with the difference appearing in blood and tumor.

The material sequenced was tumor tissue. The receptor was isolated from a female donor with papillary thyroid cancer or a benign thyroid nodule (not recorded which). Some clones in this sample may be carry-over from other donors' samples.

The CDR3 sequence is CATSETGLTDTQYF. Here the CDR3 DNA reads TGTGCCACCAGTGAAACCGGGTTAACAGATACGCAGTATTTT. This sequence joins TRBV24-1 and TRBJ2-3; no clear D gene. CDR3 length: 14 amino acids. The germline CDR1 and CDR2 sequences are KGHDR and SFDVKD. The germline V and J ends were trimmed by 4 bases and 3 bases, with 10 bases remaining between them.